This entry lists 20 T cell receptor beta chains sequenced from one sample in a study of blood T cell repertoires in COVID-19. Sequencing was performed with immunoSEQ multiplex PCR; in TCRdb, only in-frame clones are kept and a portion is missing. The profile shows around 100,000 clones, 70% to 90% of them singletons. The sequencing input was peripheral blood. Every receptor here comes from a man aged 50-60 years with active or convalescent COVID-19.

The chain combines TRBV11-2 with TRBJ2-7, with a tentative D call TRBD1 (5 bases). The germline V gene has CDR1 SGHAT and CDR2 FQNNGV. V was pared by 3 bases and J by 5 bases, with 14 bases between. There are 14 residues in the CDR3. CDR3 nucleotide sequence: TGTGCCAGCAGCTTTCTGACAGAAAACCACGAGCAGTACTTC. It specifies CASSFLTENHEQYF.

This clone was seen once. The J gene is TRBJ2-7, the V gene TRBV28; D is undetermined. In germline, CDR1 is MDHEN, CDR2 SYDVKM. The CDR3 totals 14 residues. V dropped 2 bases and J dropped 3 bases, with 11 bases sitting between them. CDR3 sequence: CASSLVGQNYEQYF. CDR3 DNA: TGTGCCAGCAGTTTAGTGGGCCAGAACTACGAGCAGTACTTC.

V gene TRBV5-4 combines with J gene TRBJ2-7, with TRBD1 as a possible D gene (6 bases). The CDR3 length is 12 residues. Germline CDR1 is SGHNT and CDR2 is YYREEE (reference sequence). V was pared by 5 bases and J by 3 bases, with 9 bases between. In nucleotides, the CDR3 is TGTGCCAGCAGTAAGGACAGCTACGAGCAGTACTTC. Its protein product is CASSKDSYEQYF.

The V and J genes are TRBV18 and TRBJ2-1, with 8 bases lining up with TRBD1. Germline CDR1 and CDR2: KGHSH and LQKENI. V dropped 3 bases and J dropped 5; count of bases not matched to a gene: 9. This CDR3 contains 16 residues. For the CDR3, the DNA is TGTGCCAGCTCACCTTTAGGACAGGGCCCCAACAATGAGCAGTTCTTC. Translated: CASSPLGQGPNNEQFF.

The V call is TRBV11-3, the J call TRBJ1-5, with D perhaps TRBD1 (6 bases). This CDR3 spans 13 amino acids. Trimming removed 1 base at V and 5 bases at J, with 6 bases between. Germline V gene sequence: CDR1 SGHNT, CDR2 YENEEA. In DNA, the CDR3 is TGTGCCAGCAGCTTAGCAGGGGATCAGCCCCAGCATTTT. Amino acids: CASSLAGDQPQHF.

This clone was seen a handful of times. The rearrangement links TRBV7-9 to TRBJ1-4; D call uncertain. The CDR3 sequence is 13 residues long. Trimming shortened V by 7 bases and J by 0 bases, and 6 bases separated the two germline ends. Germline V CDR1 and CDR2: SEHNR, FQNEAQ (reference sequence). CDR3 protein: CASMRSTNEKLFF. In nucleotides, the CDR3 is TGTGCCAGCATGAGATCAACTAATGAAAAACTGTTTTTT. Filled out from reference TRBV7-9 and TRBJ1-4, the complete variable domain reads DTGVSQNPRHKITKRGQNVTFRCDPISEHNRLYWYRQTLGQGPEFLTYFQNEAQLEKSRLLSDRFSAERPKGSFSTLEIQRTEQGDSAMYLCASMRSTNEKLFFGSGTQLSVL.

The chain is built from TRBV5-1 and TRBJ2-6; possible D gene TRBD1, 6 bases. V shed 4 bases and J shed 0 bases, with 14 bases lying between them. CDR1 is SGHRS and CDR2 is YFSETQ in the germline V gene. The CDR3 extends over 17 amino acids. The CDR3 nucleotides read TGCGCCAGCAGCGTCCGGGACACAGCCTCTGGGGCCAACGTCCTGACTTTC. This encodes CASSVRDTASGANVLTF.

This clone has just a few counts. The CDR3 DNA follows: TGTGCCTGGAGTAGGGACAGGGTCACCGGGGAGCTGTTTTTT. Translating it yields CAWSRDRVTGELFF. V is TRBV30 and J is TRBJ2-2; 9 bases align to TRBD1. The CDR3 runs to 14 residues. Germline-derived CDR1 and CDR2 are GTSNPN and SVGIG (reference sequence). J gave up 4 bases and V 2 bases, and 2 bases lay outside the gene matches. The entire variable domain, with the rest obtained from reference TRBV30 and TRBJ2-2, is as follows: SQTIHQWPATLVQPVGSPLSLECTVEGTSNPNLYWYRQAAGRGLQLLFYSVGIGQISSEVPQNLSASRPQDRQFILSSKKLLLSDSGFYLCAWSRDRVTGELFFGEGSRLTVL.

The rearrangement uses TRBV6-6 and TRBJ1-2; D gene ambiguous. The V end was cut by 3 bases, the J end by 2 bases, with 7 bases between. This CDR3 has 13 amino acids. Germline assignment: CDR1 MNHNY and CDR2 SVGAGI (reference sequence). The CDR3 loop reads CASSYGVNYGYTF. The CDR3, as DNA: TGTGCCAGCAGTTATGGAGTGAACTATGGCTACACCTTC.

The rearrangement joins TRBV9 to TRBJ1-1, with 8 bases matching TRBD1. The germline gives CDR1 SGDLS, CDR2 YYNGEE. The CDR3 sequence is 15 residues long. V trimming: 3 bases; J trimming: 1 base; junction bases outside the gene matches: 5. For the CDR3, the DNA is TGTGCCAGCAGCGCTGGGACAGGCAGGAACACTGAAGCTTTCTTT. This codes for CASSAGTGRNTEAFF.

The rearrangement links TRBV5-1 to TRBJ2-7; no definite D call. This CDR3 contains 15 residues. The V gene lost 0 bases and the J gene lost 1 base, with 11 bases spanning the gap. Per germline, CDR1 SGHRS and CDR2 YFSETQ. CDR3 in DNA: TGCGCCAGCAGCTTGGAGGCAGGTAGTTCCTACGAGCAGTACTTC. Encoded protein: CASSLEAGSSYEQYF. The variable domain in full, completed from reference TRBV5-1 and TRBJ2-7, reads KAGVTQTPRYLIKTRGQQVTLSCSPISGHRSVSWYQQTPGQGLQFLFEYFSETQRNKGNFPGRFSGRQFSNSRSEMNVSTLELGDSALYLCASSLEAGSSYEQYFGPGTRLTVT.

V is TRBV21-1 and J is TRBJ2-7; the table gives TRBD2 as D, unverified against the DNA. TRBV21-1 is shown as a pseudogene. The CDR3 consists of 15 residues. The CDR3 DNA sequence: TGTGCCAGCAGCAATATGAGAGTGTTCGGCTACGAGCAGTACTTC. This sequence encodes CASSNMRVFGYEQYF.

The chain links TRBV19 to TRBJ2-7, with 9 bases lining up with TRBD2. Germline loops: CDR1 LNHDA, CDR2 SQIVND (reference sequence). This CDR3 has 14 residues. The junction had 9 bases not matched to a gene; V was cut back by 7 bases and J by 5 bases. CDR3 in amino acids: CASTSGGGVHEQYF. The CDR3 DNA reads TGTGCCAGTACCTCCGGCGGGGGGGTCCACGAGCAGTACTTC.

The chain carries TRBV13 and TRBJ1-3, with 10 bases aligning to TRBD1. The CDR3 runs 16 residues. Germline CDR1 PRHDT, CDR2 FYEKMQ (reference sequence). Losses at the gene ends were 4 bases for V and 2 bases for J; bases not matched to a gene: 5. The CDR3 here is CASSWGQGSPGNTIYF. The CDR3 DNA reads as TGTGCCAGCAGCTGGGGACAGGGGTCGCCTGGAAACACCATATATTTT.

CDR3 coding DNA: TGTGCCAGCAGTTTTCTCTCCTACGAGCAGTACTTC. Translating it yields CASSFLSYEQYF. V gene TRBV12-3 or TRBV12-4 combines with J gene TRBJ2-7; D ambiguous. The CDR3 consists of 12 residues. The V end was cut by 3 bases, the J end by 0 bases, with 3 bases between.

The chain employs TRBV24-1 and TRBJ2-5, with D perhaps matching TRBD1 (6 bases). V lost 4 bases and J lost 1, with 12 bases in between. This CDR3 has 15 residues. Germline CDR1 and CDR2: KGHDR and SFDVKD. The DNA for the CDR3 is TGTGCCACCAGTGACGCTACAGGGAGCCAAGAGACCCAGTACTTC. Protein product: CATSDATGSQETQYF.

V gene TRBV5-8 combines with J gene TRBJ2-1, with TRBD2 identical over 7 bases. There are 16 residues in the CDR3. Germline loops: CDR1 SGHTS, CDR2 YDEGEE. V was pared by 0 bases and J by 8 bases, with 11 bases of the junction left unmatched. In DNA, the CDR3 is TGTGCCAGCAGCTTGGAGCGGGGCTCGACGGGGGATGAGCAGTTCTTC. This translates into CASSLERGSTGDEQFF.

The chain couples TRBV15 to TRBJ2-3; 7 bases are a match to TRBD1. This CDR3 spans 15 amino acids. In germline, CDR1 is LNHNV, CDR2 YYDKDF (reference sequence). With V trimmed by 2 bases and J by 5 bases, 7 bases remained unmatched. CDR3 amino acids: CATSRTGTAQDTQYF. The CDR3 DNA reads as TGTGCCACCAGCAGAACCGGGACAGCCCAAGATACGCAGTATTTT.

This sequence joins TRBV11-3 and TRBJ2-7, with D possibly being TRBD2 (5 bases). Germline V gene sequence: CDR1 SGHNT, CDR2 YENEEA. The CDR3 spans 16 residues. V lost 1 base and J lost 0, with 13 bases in between. The CDR3 DNA follows: TGTGCCAGCAGCTTAGGGGGAGCGAAGAGCTCCTACGAGCAGTACTTC. Translated: CASSLGGAKSSYEQYF.

The chain carries TRBV9 and TRBJ2-7; D might be TRBD1 (5 bases). The CDR3 has 13 residues. Germline values: CDR1 SGDLS, CDR2 YYNGEE. Trimming removed 3 bases at V and 5 bases at J, with 12 bases between. CDR3 loop: CASSAGNEHEQYF. The CDR3 nucleotides read TGTGCCAGCAGCGCAGGGAACGAGCACGAGCAGTACTTC. Full variable domain (missing parts from reference TRBV9 and TRBJ2-7): DSGVTQTPKHLITATGQRVTLRCSPRSGDLSVYWYQQSLDQGLQFLIQYYNGEERAKGNILERFSAQQFPDLHSELNLSSLELGDSALYFCASSAGNEHEQYFGPGTRLTVT.